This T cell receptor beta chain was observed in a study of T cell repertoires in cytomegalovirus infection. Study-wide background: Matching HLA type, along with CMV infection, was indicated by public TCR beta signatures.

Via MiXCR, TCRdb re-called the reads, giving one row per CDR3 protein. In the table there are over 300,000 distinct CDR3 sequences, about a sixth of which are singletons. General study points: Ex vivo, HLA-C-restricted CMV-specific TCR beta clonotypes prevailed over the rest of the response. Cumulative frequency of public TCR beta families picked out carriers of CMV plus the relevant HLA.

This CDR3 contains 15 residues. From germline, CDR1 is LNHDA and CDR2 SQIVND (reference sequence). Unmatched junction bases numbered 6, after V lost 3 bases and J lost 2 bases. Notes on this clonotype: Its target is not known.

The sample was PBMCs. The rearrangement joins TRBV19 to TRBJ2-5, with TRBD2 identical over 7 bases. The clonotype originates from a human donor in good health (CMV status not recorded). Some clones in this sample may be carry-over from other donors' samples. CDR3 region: CASSIALRGQETQYF. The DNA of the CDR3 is TGTGCCAGTAGTATCGCCCTGCGGGGGCAAGAGACCCAGTACTTC.